Each of the 25 T cell receptor beta chains below was sequenced from the same sample in a study of cytomegalovirus exposure and HLA in healthy donors. Some clones are missing from TCRdb's copy, which holds only in-frame ones; the method was immunoSEQ multiplex PCR. The sample has roughly 52,000 clones, more than 80% seen once. The material sequenced was PBMCs. The receptor source for this set is a man younger than 35 in good health and CMV-seronegative.

This clone was found a few times. The chain combines TRBV7-6 with TRBJ2-7; no definite D call. This CDR3 region has 15 residues. The germline V gene has CDR1 SGHVS and CDR2 FNYEAQ. The V end lost 5 bases, the J end lost 0 bases, and 14 bases lay between the germline ends. CDR3 coding DNA: TGTGCCAGCAGCCTACAAGAGGTGTCCTCCTACGAGCAGTACTTC. Translating gives CASSLQEVSSYEQYF.

This chain joins TRBV6-1 and TRBJ2-2; 8 positions agree with TRBD1. Germline CDR1 MNHNS, CDR2 SASEGT. With 3 bases clipped from V and 4 bases from J, the junction kept 7 bases outside the gene matches. The CDR3 loop spans 16 amino acids. The CDR3 region has the DNA TGTGCCAGCAGTGAGGAGACAGGGGTCGTCACCGGGGAGCTGTTTTTT. Its protein is CASSEETGVVTGELFF.

The chain links TRBV28 to TRBJ1-2; 11 bases map to TRBD1. Germline loops: CDR1 MDHEN, CDR2 SYDVKM. This CDR3 comprises 13 residues. V was pared by 9 bases and J by 8 bases, with 8 bases of the junction left unmatched. CDR3 sequence reads: CASAGQGVKGYTF. The CDR3 bases are TGTGCCAGTGCGGGACAGGGGGTGAAAGGCTACACCTTC.

The chain carries TRBV19 and TRBJ1-4; D not certain. V dropped 4 bases and J dropped 5 bases, with 8 bases sitting between them. Germline CDR1 LNHDA, CDR2 SQIVND (reference sequence). The CDR3 loop spans 13 amino acids. The CDR3 loop is CASSKFENEKLFF. The CDR3 nucleotides read TGTGCCAGTAGTAAGTTCGAGAATGAAAAACTGTTTTTT.

This chain connects TRBV11-2 to TRBJ2-7; possibly TRBD2 for D (6 bases). The germline V and J ends were trimmed by 1 base and 3 bases, with 19 bases remaining between them. Germline V lookup: CDR1 SGHAT, CDR2 FQNNGV. CDR3 length equals 17 residues. In DNA form, the CDR3 reads TGTGCCAGCAGCTTAGGACCAATGCGTGGAGGGCTCTACGAGCAGTACTTC. Translating it yields CASSLGPMRGGLYEQYF.

The chain carries TRBV10-3 and TRBJ2-7; 7 bases line up with TRBD1. Trimming cost V 9 bases and J 2 bases; bases outside gene matches: 7. Germline V gives CDR1 ENHRY, CDR2 SYGVKD. The CDR3 is 13 amino acids. The CDR3 nucleotides read TGTGCCATTGGGACAGAGTTTACCTACGAGCAGTACTTC. Encoded protein: CAIGTEFTYEQYF.

The V gene is TRBV28, the J gene TRBJ2-1, with 10 bases identical to TRBD1. Germline V gene data show CDR1 as MDHEN and CDR2 as SYDVKM. The CDR3 consists of 16 residues. With V trimmed by 3 bases and J by 6 bases, 8 bases remained unmatched. CDR3 sequence reads: CASSFGGTGVFNEQFF. Here the CDR3 DNA reads TGTGCCAGCAGTTTCGGGGGGACAGGGGTTTTCAATGAGCAGTTCTTC. Complete variable domain (other parts from reference TRBV28 and TRBJ2-1): DVKVTQSSRYLVKRTGEKVFLECVQDMDHENMFWYRQDPGLGLRLIYFSYDVKMKEKGDIPEGYSVSREKKERFSLILESASTNQTSMYLCASSFGGTGVFNEQFFGPGTRLTVL.

The V gene is TRBV29-1, the J gene TRBJ1-4; possible D gene TRBD1, 5 bases. The CDR3 is 13 amino acids. V was trimmed by 3 bases and J by 5 bases, leaving 10 bases between them. Germline values: CDR1 SQVTM, CDR2 ANQGSEA. For the CDR3, the DNA is TGCAGCGTTGAGAGCGGGGGGAATGAAAAACTGTTTTTT. It specifies CSVESGGNEKLFF.

The gene calls are TRBV7-2 and TRBJ2-2; 11 bases align to TRBD2. The length of the CDR3 is 16 residues. Trimming took 6 bases from V and 7 from J; bases not matched to a gene: 10. The germline V gene encodes CDR1 SGHTA and CDR2 FQGNSA. DNA of the CDR3: TGTGCCAGCAGTCAACTAGCGGGAGACTGGGGCGGGGAGCTGTTTTTT. This sequence encodes CASSQLAGDWGGELFF.

The chain has TRBV6-5 and TRBJ2-5; 11 nucleotides match TRBD2. The CDR3 contains 15 residues. The junction had 5 bases not matched to a gene; V was cut back by 6 bases and J by 2 bases. The germline CDR1 and CDR2 sequences are MNHEY and SVGAGI. CDR3 nucleotide sequence: TGTGCCAGCAGCGCCGGGACTAGCGGACAAGAGACCCAGTACTTC. Translation: CASSAGTSGQETQYF.

The gene calls are TRBV18 and TRBJ1-2; 10 bases fit TRBD1. The CDR3 loop spans 13 amino acids. V trimming: 2 bases; J trimming: 8 bases; junction bases outside the gene matches: 2. Germline CDR1 reads KGHSH; CDR2 reads LQKENI. DNA for the CDR3: TGTGCCAGCTCACCAGGACAGGGGGAAGGCTACACCTTC. This gives the protein CASSPGQGEGYTF.

The chain employs TRBV10-3 and TRBJ2-7, with D possibly matching TRBD2 (5 bases). CDR1 ENHRY and CDR2 SYGVKD come from the germline V gene. The CDR3 is made up of 13 amino acids. V lost 2 bases and J 6 bases, leaving 11 bases between the germline ends. CDR3 region: CAISEEGAFEQYF. Written as DNA, the CDR3 is TGTGCCATCAGTGAGGAGGGAGCCTTCGAGCAGTACTTC.

This chain uses TRBV6-1 with TRBJ2-7; 8 nucleotides align to TRBD2. V dropped 1 base and J dropped 2; count of bases not matched to a gene: 10. The CDR3 has 17 residues. Germline values: CDR1 MNHNS, CDR2 SASEGT. This CDR3 is CASSEGLPGGDAYEQYF. The CDR3 region has the DNA TGTGCCAGCAGTGAAGGGTTGCCGGGAGGGGACGCCTACGAGCAGTACTTC.

The chain links TRBV5-4 to TRBJ2-1, with 9 bases fitting TRBD2. V shed 0 bases, J shed 4 bases, and the junction held 5 bases outside the gene matches. This CDR3 spans 16 amino acids. The germline V gene encodes CDR1 SGHNT and CDR2 YYREEE (reference sequence). CDR3 bases: TGTGCCAGCAGCTTGGGTAGCGGGAGACGGTACAATGAGCAGTTCTTC. Residues: CASSLGSGRRYNEQFF.

This sequence joins TRBV5-6 and TRBJ2-2; possible D gene TRBD1, 7 bases. Trimming took 3 bases from V and 7 from J, leaving 10 bases between them. This CDR3 region has 13 residues. Germline V gives CDR1 SGHDT, CDR2 YYEEEE. This CDR3 is CASSYRGGGELFF. The CDR3 DNA reads as TGTGCCAGCAGCTACAGGGGAGGCGGGGAGCTGTTTTTT.

This chain uses TRBV10-3 with TRBJ1-1; 8 bases align to TRBD1. The germline V gene encodes CDR1 ENHRY and CDR2 SYGVKD. The junction had 4 bases not matched to a gene; V was cut back by 7 bases and J by 3 bases. The CDR3 is 13 residues long. The CDR3 protein is CAIKPTGDTEAFF. The CDR3 DNA reads as TGTGCCATCAAACCGACAGGGGACACTGAAGCTTTCTTT.

The chain has TRBV11-2 and TRBJ1-3; D possibly corresponds to TRBD1 (5 bases). The CDR3 has 15 residues. Germline values: CDR1 SGHAT, CDR2 FQNNGV. V was trimmed by 0 bases and J by 0 bases, leaving 6 bases between them. The chain's CDR3 is CASSLEGVSGNTIYF. Here the CDR3 DNA reads TGTGCCAGCAGCTTAGAAGGGGTCTCTGGAAACACCATATATTTT. Combining the CDR3 with reference TRBV11-2 and TRBJ1-3 gives the whole variable domain EAGVAQSPRYKIIEKRQSVAFWCNPISGHATLYWYQQILGQGPKLLIQFQNNGVVDDSQLPKDRFSAERLKGVDSTLKIQPAKLEDSAVYLCASSLEGVSGNTIYFGEGSWLTVV.

Regarding this clone: Additional DNA sequences in this sample encode the identical CDR3. V usage is TRBV18 and J usage is TRBJ1-1; no definite D call. With 3 bases removed from V and 1 base from J, the gap between germline ends came to 6 bases. Germline lookup yields CDR1 KGHSH and CDR2 LQKENI. The CDR3 extends over 13 amino acids. DNA for the CDR3: TGTGCCAGCTCACCCGGGAGGAACACTGAAGCTTTCTTT. Translation gives CASSPGRNTEAFF.

This chain uses TRBV28 with TRBJ2-1; 7 bases are shared with TRBD2. The V gene's germline CDR1 is MDHEN and CDR2 SYDVKM. This CDR3 has 13 amino acids. V lost 3 bases to trimming and J lost 8 bases; unmatched junction nucleotides: 4. The CDR3 bases are TGTGCCAGCAGTTTGGGAGGGAAGGATGAGCAGTTCTTC. This translates into CASSLGGKDEQFF.

This chain joins TRBV18 and TRBJ2-7, with 9 bases matching TRBD1. V shed 3 bases, J shed 0 bases, and the junction held 0 bases outside the gene matches. This CDR3 has 14 amino acids. The germline gives CDR1 KGHSH, CDR2 LQKENI. CDR3 sequence: CASSPGQGSYEQYF. The CDR3 DNA reads TGTGCCAGCTCACCGGGACAGGGCTCCTACGAGCAGTACTTC.

This clone was counted between two and nine times. CDR3 DNA: TGCGCCAGCAGAAACTTTGAAGCTTTCTTT. Residues: CASRNFEAFF. The chain employs TRBV10-1 and TRBJ1-1, with D unresolved. The V gene's germline CDR1 is WNHNN and CDR2 SYGVQD (reference sequence). V lost 6 bases and J 7 bases, leaving 6 bases between the germline ends. CDR3 length: 10 residues.

This chain uses TRBV28 with TRBJ2-5; D is possibly TRBD2 (6 bases). In germline, CDR1 is MDHEN, CDR2 SYDVKM. The CDR3 sequence is 14 residues long. V was pared by 5 bases and J by 0 bases, with 10 bases between. For the CDR3, the DNA is TGTGCCAGCAGTACTCGGGACTACCAAGAGACCCAGTACTTC. Amino acid sequence: CASSTRDYQETQYF.

The gene calls are TRBV11-2 and TRBJ2-7, with TRBD1 as a possible D gene (6 bases). Germline V lookup: CDR1 SGHAT, CDR2 FQNNGV. With 1 base removed from V and 2 bases from J, the gap between germline ends came to 9 bases. There are 14 residues in the CDR3. The CDR3 nucleotides are TGTGCCAGCAGCTTAGGCCCAGGGGCCTACGAGCAGTACTTC. Residues: CASSLGPGAYEQYF.

This clone was counted a few times. This chain links TRBV29-1 with TRBJ2-1, with D possibly TRBD2 on 6 matching bases. The germline V gene encodes CDR1 SQVTM and CDR2 ANQGSEA. V lost 4 bases, J lost 4 bases, and 14 bases lay in between. CDR3 length equals 14 residues. CDR3 in DNA: TGCAGCGTTGGAGTGGCGGGGCTATACAATGAGCAGTTCTTC. This sequence encodes CSVGVAGLYNEQFF.

This chain connects TRBV11-2 to TRBJ1-4; weak D call: TRBD1 (5 bases). Germline CDR1 is SGHAT and CDR2 is FQNNGV. Trimming shortened V by 1 base and J by 0 bases, and 15 bases separated the two germline ends. The CDR3 has 18 residues. For the CDR3, the DNA is TGTGCCAGCAGCTTAGCGCGTGGACGACAGACAACTAATGAAAAACTGTTTTTT. This gives the protein CASSLARGRQTTNEKLFF.